These 25 T cell receptor beta chains were sequenced from one sample in a study of cytomegalovirus exposure and HLA in healthy donors. The PCR was carried out with 60 Vbeta primers and 13 Jbeta primers. Assay: immunoSEQ multiplex PCR; the TCRdb copy retains only in-frame clones and omits some. The sample records 90,000 or so clones, approximately 80% being singletons. Sequencing was performed on PBMCs. These receptors were collected from a woman between 50 and 59 years old in good health and CMV-seropositive.

The chain combines TRBV6-6 with TRBJ1-4; 8 bases agree with TRBD1. This CDR3 contains 15 residues. The junction had 5 bases not matched to a gene; V was cut back by 5 bases and J by 3 bases. The germline CDR1 and CDR2 sequences are MNHNY and SVGAGI (reference sequence). Written as DNA, the CDR3 is TGTGCCAGCAGTCACGGACAGGGACCTAATGAAAAACTGTTTTTT. This translates into CASSHGQGPNEKLFF.

This chain joins TRBV29-1 and TRBJ1-4, with 9 nucleotides matching TRBD1. This CDR3 has 13 amino acids. Germline trimming cut 4 bases from V and 5 bases from J; bases unmatched to any gene: 2. Per germline, CDR1 SQVTM and CDR2 ANQGSEA. The chain's CDR3 is CSVAGTGNEKLFF. As DNA, the CDR3 is TGCAGCGTTGCAGGGACAGGGAATGAAAAACTGTTTTTT.

This clone was detected once. V usage is TRBV2 and J usage is TRBJ2-3; 13 nucleotides line up with TRBD2. Trimming took 5 bases from V and 5 from J; bases not matched to a gene: 1. Germline CDR1 SNHLY, CDR2 FYNNEI. This CDR3 has 14 amino acids. CDR3 coding DNA: TGTGCCAGCAGTAGGACTAGCGGGGGAGATACGCAGTATTTT. This encodes CASSRTSGGDTQYF. Combining the CDR3 with reference TRBV2 and TRBJ2-3 gives the whole variable domain EPEVTQTPSHQVTQMGQEVILRCVPISNHLYFYWYRQILGQKVEFLVSFYNNEISEKSEIFDDQFSVERPDGSNFTLKIRSTKLEDSAMYFCASSRTSGGDTQYFGPGTRLTVL.

The CDR3 region is CASSLDPAGKSYGYTF. The CDR3 region has the DNA TGTGCCAGCAGCTTGGACCCGGCAGGGAAAAGCTATGGCTACACCTTC. The gene calls are TRBV5-5 and TRBJ1-2, with a tentative D call TRBD1 (5 bases). V was clipped by 0 bases and J by 4 bases, with 16 bases between them. CDR3 length: 16 amino acids. Germline V CDR1 and CDR2: SGHKS, YYEKEE (reference sequence).

The chain employs TRBV7-9 and TRBJ2-3, with 15 bases identical to TRBD2. The J segment lost 0 bases and the V segment lost 2 bases, leaving 3 bases of the junction unmatched. This CDR3 is 18 amino acids long. CDR1 is SEHNR and CDR2 is FQNEAQ in the germline V gene (reference sequence). The CDR3 nucleotides are TGTGCCAGCAGCTTATCCGGGACTAGCGGGGGGAGCACAGATACGCAGTATTTT. Amino acids: CASSLSGTSGGSTDTQYF.

This clone was seen once. This rearrangement joins TRBV6-5 to TRBJ2-5, with TRBD2 matching over 7 bases. Germline CDR1 reads MNHEY; CDR2 reads SVGAGI. Trimming at V came to 2 bases and at J to 2 bases, leaving 8 bases not matched to a gene. CDR3 size: 16 residues. In DNA, the CDR3 is TGTGCCAGCAGTTACGCCGCGGGGGTGCGACAAGAGACCCAGTACTTC. Translation gives CASSYAAGVRQETQYF.

The J gene is TRBJ1-2, the V gene TRBV30; 8 bases align to TRBD1. The CDR3 length is 11 residues. Germline CDR1 GTSNPN, CDR2 SVGIG (reference sequence). Germline trimming cut 5 bases from V and 6 bases from J; bases unmatched to any gene: 2. The CDR3 sequence: CAWGQGHGYTF. CDR3 nucleotides: TGTGCCTGGGGACAGGGCCATGGCTACACCTTC.

V and J are TRBV6-6 and TRBJ2-7; 8 bases match TRBD1. V lost 2 bases and J lost 5; bases outside the gene matches: 5. The CDR3 runs 14 residues. CDR1 and CDR2 (germline): MNHNY, SVGAGI (reference sequence). The chain's CDR3 is CASSYRQGAHEQYV. The CDR3 DNA is TGTGCCAGCAGTTACCGGCAGGGGGCCCACGAGCAGTACGTC.

The chain is built from TRBV30 and TRBJ1-2; the D is unclear. There are 15 residues in the CDR3. The germline gives CDR1 GTSNPN, CDR2 SVGIG (reference sequence). Trimming cost V 0 bases and J 5 bases, with 16 bases left between them. As DNA, the CDR3 is TGTGCCTGGAGTGTATTTGACCTACAAGCGTATGGCTACACCTTC. Protein sequence: CAWSVFDLQAYGYTF.

This chain joins TRBV6-4 and TRBJ2-3; D gene uncertain. The CDR3 extends over 13 amino acids. The V end lost 5 bases, the J end lost 6 bases, and 12 bases lay between the germline ends. Germline V CDR1 and CDR2: MRHNA, SNTAGT. Here the CDR3 reads CASSLTLGDTQYF. The CDR3 DNA reads TGTGCCAGCAGTCTTACCCTCGGGGATACGCAGTATTTT.

The chain is built from TRBV7-9 and TRBJ2-1, with D possibly TRBD2 on 5 matching bases. Germline V gene lookup returns CDR1 SEHNR and CDR2 FQNEAQ (reference sequence). The CDR3 contains 14 residues. V lost 5 bases and J lost 3, with 11 bases in between. CDR3 coding DNA: TGTGCCAGCAGCCTAGGAGGAGTCTACAATGAGCAGTTCTTC. It specifies CASSLGGVYNEQFF. The entire variable domain, with the rest obtained from reference TRBV7-9 and TRBJ2-1, is as follows: DTGVSQNPRHKITKRGQNVTFRCDPISEHNRLYWYRQTLGQGPEFLTYFQNEAQLEKSRLLSDRFSAERPKGSFSTLEIQRTEQGDSAMYLCASSLGGVYNEQFFGPGTRLTVL.

This rearrangement joins TRBV19 to TRBJ1-1, with no clear D. The CDR3 covers 12 residues. Trimming cost V 2 bases and J 11 bases, with 12 bases left between them. Germline CDR1 is LNHDA and CDR2 is SQIVND (reference sequence). Written as DNA, the CDR3 is TGTGCCAGTAGTATAATTGGAGGATATGCTTTCTTT. Translation: CASSIIGGYAFF.

V usage is TRBV28 and J usage is TRBJ2-5, with 8 bases lining up with TRBD1. Germline V gene data show CDR1 as MDHEN and CDR2 as SYDVKM. V was pared by 2 bases and J by 7 bases, with 12 bases of the junction left unmatched. This CDR3 has 16 residues. The CDR3 bases are TGTGCCAGCAGTTTAGGGGACAGGCAAGGCGGAGGGACCCAGTACTTC. It is translated as CASSLGDRQGGGTQYF.

In its sample, this clone was seen once. This chain joins TRBV6-5 and TRBJ2-7, with 9 bases matching TRBD1. CDR3 length: 13 residues. CDR1 and CDR2 from the germline V gene are MNHEY and SVGAGI. V dropped 5 bases and J dropped 6; count of bases not matched to a gene: 5. Here the CDR3 reads CASSKGQGGEQYF. CDR3 DNA: TGTGCCAGCAGTAAGGGACAGGGAGGCGAGCAGTACTTC.

The V gene is TRBV2, the J gene TRBJ1-1, with unresolved D. The V gene lost 7 bases and the J gene lost 2 bases, with 11 bases spanning the gap. CDR3 length equals 13 residues. The germline CDR1 and CDR2 sequences are SNHLY and FYNNEI. This CDR3 reads CASNAPGNTEAFF. The CDR3 DNA follows: TGTGCCAGCAATGCCCCGGGTAACACTGAAGCTTTCTTT.

The gene calls are TRBV19 and TRBJ2-5; D ambiguous. The germline CDR1 and CDR2 sequences are LNHDA and SQIVND (reference sequence). This CDR3 is built from 13 residues. V was trimmed by 3 bases and J by 5 bases, leaving 10 bases between them. As DNA, the CDR3 is TGTGCCAGTAGTATCCCAGGATCGGAGACCCAGTACTTC. It codes for CASSIPGSETQYF.

V gene TRBV2 combines with J gene TRBJ2-2; D may be TRBD2 (6 bases). This CDR3 is built from 17 residues. From germline, CDR1 is SNHLY and CDR2 FYNNEI. V was pared by 6 bases and J by 4 bases, with 21 bases between. This CDR3 reads CASRPGLPGLVTGELFF. CDR3 nucleotide sequence: TGTGCCAGCAGGCCGGGACTCCCAGGTTTGGTCACCGGGGAGCTGTTTTTT.

The gene calls are TRBV5-4 and TRBJ2-7, with TRBD2 as a possible D gene (5 bases). CDR1 and CDR2 (germline): SGHNT, YYREEE (reference sequence). V was cut by 0 bases and J by 7 bases, with 8 bases left in between. The CDR3 extends over 12 amino acids. CDR3 DNA: TGTGCCAGCAGCTTGGTGGGCGGGGAGCAGTACGTC. This translates into CASSLVGGEQYV.

The J gene is TRBJ1-1, the V gene TRBV5-8; 8 bases agree with TRBD1. V shed 2 bases, J shed 4 bases, and the junction held 1 base outside the gene matches. The germline gives CDR1 SGHTS, CDR2 YDEGEE. CDR3 length: 13 amino acids. DNA of the CDR3: TGTGCCAGCAGCTTCGGACAGGGCACTGAAGCTTTCTTT. Its translation: CASSFGQGTEAFF.

V gene TRBV7-6 combines with J gene TRBJ1-5; TRBD1 matches at 11 bases. CDR1 SGHVS and CDR2 FNYEAQ come from the germline V gene. V lost 3 bases to trimming and J lost 4 bases; unmatched junction nucleotides: 8. This CDR3 region has 17 residues. CDR3 coding DNA: TGTGCCAGCAGCTTGTTGTCGGGACAGGGGGGAAATCAGCCCCAGCATTTT. Translation gives CASSLLSGQGGNQPQHF.

This clone was detected a few times. The chain carries TRBV6-5 and TRBJ2-7, with 8 positions matching TRBD1. V lost 5 bases to trimming and J lost 6 bases; unmatched junction nucleotides: 9. Germline CDR1 and CDR2: MNHEY and SVGAGI. CDR3 size: 14 residues. The CDR3 loop reads CASSTQGASSEQYF. The CDR3 nucleotides are TGTGCCAGCAGTACCCAGGGGGCTAGCTCCGAGCAGTACTTC.

This chain uses TRBV6-1 with TRBJ1-1; 7 bases are shared with TRBD1. CDR3 length: 13 amino acids. V lost 6 bases to trimming and J lost 9 bases; unmatched junction nucleotides: 10. Germline CDR1 is MNHNS and CDR2 is SASEGT. In DNA form, the CDR3 reads TGTGCCAGCAGGGCGACAGGGCCGGGGAAAGCTTTCTTT. It specifies CASRATGPGKAFF.

The rearrangement uses TRBV29-1 and TRBJ2-1; 8 bases agree with TRBD2. The junction had 9 bases not matched to a gene; V was cut back by 6 bases and J by 8 bases. Per germline, CDR1 SQVTM and CDR2 ANQGSEA. This CDR3 has 13 residues. The CDR3 is CSVTGTSTYEQFF. CDR3 sequence (DNA): TGCAGCGTGACCGGGACTAGTACGTATGAGCAGTTCTTC.

V gene TRBV9 combines with J gene TRBJ2-3; 14 bases are a match to TRBD2. This CDR3 has 17 amino acids. With V trimmed by 3 bases and J by 3 bases, 6 bases remained unmatched. CDR1 is SGDLS, CDR2 YYNGEE, per germline. The CDR3 is CASSARLAGGRTDTQYF. In DNA, the CDR3 is TGTGCCAGCAGCGCGAGACTAGCGGGGGGGAGGACAGATACGCAGTATTTT.

V and J are TRBV29-1 and TRBJ1-1; maybe TRBD1 (6 bases). Germline CDR1 reads SQVTM; CDR2 reads ANQGSEA. This CDR3 spans 14 amino acids. V lost 7 bases to trimming and J lost 0 bases, with 15 bases between them. CDR3 amino acids: CSGDRDIMNTEAFF. CDR3 sequence (DNA): TGCAGCGGGGACCGGGACATCATGAACACTGAAGCTTTCTTT.